This T cell receptor beta chain derives from a study of shared clonotypes between healthy human individuals. Study-wide context: Each donor's CD4 naive and CD4 memory cells filled three plates apiece, CD8 naive two, and CD8 memory one.

V shed 6 bases, J shed 6 bases, and the junction held 5 bases outside the gene matches. The CDR3 runs 14 residues. Per germline, CDR1 SGHTA and CDR2 FQGNSA. At deep level, the assay was performed. TCRdb keeps only in-frame clones here, not all; method: immunoSEQ multiplex PCR. Of roughly 300,000 clones in the sample, 73% were seen once. The clonotype was recovered from a man aged 25-40 years in good health. The V call is TRBV7-2, the J call TRBJ2-7; TRBD2 matches 13 bases. Material: memory CD4+ T cells sorted from blood. Indicated subset: CD45RA-negative fraction. CDR3 protein: CASRRGLAGTEQYF. CDR3 nucleotide sequence: TGTGCCAGCAGGCGGGGACTAGCGGGAACCGAGCAGTACTTC.